This T cell receptor beta chain originates from a study of blood T cell repertoires in COVID-19. Across the whole study: The United States, Italy and Spain supplied acute and convalescent COVID-19 samples. PBMCs, B-cell-depleted T cells, or T cells were the source of the cDNA or gDNA that made up the material.

Per the authors' pipeline: Researchers report that nucleated cell counts were estimated from reference gene primer amplification. Assay used: immunoSEQ multiplex PCR; TCRdb lists only in-frame clones, some missing. That table furnishes V, J and clone size, whereas the DNA furnished D and trimming. Of 180,000 or so clones listed, 87% are singletons. This clone was counted a single time. Germline V CDR1 and CDR2: SGHNT, YENEEA. The CDR3 is made up of 14 amino acids. Trimming cost V 0 bases and J 7 bases, with 13 bases left between them. This sequence originates from a woman aged 45-60 years with acute or convalescent COVID-19. The chain links TRBV11-3 to TRBJ2-7; D gene unclear. Sequencing was done on a sample of peripheral blood. CDR3 amino acids: CASSLDRSLGEQYF. The CDR3 nucleotides read TGTGCCAGCAGCTTAGACCGGAGTTTGGGTGAGCAGTACTTC.